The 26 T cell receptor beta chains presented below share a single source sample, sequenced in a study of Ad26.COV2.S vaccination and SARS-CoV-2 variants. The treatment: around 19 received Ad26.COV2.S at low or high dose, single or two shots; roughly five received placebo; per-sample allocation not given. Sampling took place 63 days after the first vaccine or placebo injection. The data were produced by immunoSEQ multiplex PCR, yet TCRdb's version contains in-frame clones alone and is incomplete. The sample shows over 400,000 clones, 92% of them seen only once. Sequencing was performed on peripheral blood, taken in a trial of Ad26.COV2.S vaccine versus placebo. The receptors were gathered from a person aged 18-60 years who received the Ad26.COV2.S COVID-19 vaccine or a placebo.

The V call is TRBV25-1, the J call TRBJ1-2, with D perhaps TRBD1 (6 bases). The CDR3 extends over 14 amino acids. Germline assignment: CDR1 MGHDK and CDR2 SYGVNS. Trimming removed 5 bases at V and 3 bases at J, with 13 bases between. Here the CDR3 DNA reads TGTGCCAGCAGTTTGGACAGTGGGGACTATGGCTACACCTTC. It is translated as CASSLDSGDYGYTF.

The CDR3 loop reads CASSIDPGSQDTQYF. CDR3 in DNA: TGTGCCAGTAGTATAGATCCCGGGTCTCAGGATACGCAGTATTTT. This rearrangement joins TRBV19 to TRBJ2-3; D remains unclear. The CDR3 has 15 amino acids. Germline loops: CDR1 LNHDA, CDR2 SQIVND (reference sequence). V lost 0 bases, J lost 6 bases, and 13 bases lay in between. The entire variable domain, with the rest obtained from reference TRBV19 and TRBJ2-3, is as follows: DGGITQSPKYLFRKEGQNVTLSCEQNLNHDAMYWYRQDPGQGLRLIYYSQIVNDFQKGDIAEGYSVSREKKESFPLTVTSAQKNPTAFYLCASSIDPGSQDTQYFGPGTRLTVL.

CDR3 DNA sequence: TGTGCCAGCAGCAACGACATATCCGGACAGGGTTACGAGCAGTACTTC. As protein: CASSNDISGQGYEQYF. The chain uses TRBV11-2 and TRBJ2-7; 8 bases align to TRBD1. This CDR3 is 16 amino acids long. The V and J ends lost 5 bases and 4 bases, in that order; junction bases with no gene match: 13. Germline assignment: CDR1 SGHAT and CDR2 FQNNGV.

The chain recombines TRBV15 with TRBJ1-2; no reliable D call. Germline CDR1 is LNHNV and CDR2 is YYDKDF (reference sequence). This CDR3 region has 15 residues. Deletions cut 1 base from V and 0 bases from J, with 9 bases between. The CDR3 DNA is TGTGCCACCAGCAGAGCTGGCTTCCCTAACTATGGCTACACCTTC. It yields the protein CATSRAGFPNYGYTF.

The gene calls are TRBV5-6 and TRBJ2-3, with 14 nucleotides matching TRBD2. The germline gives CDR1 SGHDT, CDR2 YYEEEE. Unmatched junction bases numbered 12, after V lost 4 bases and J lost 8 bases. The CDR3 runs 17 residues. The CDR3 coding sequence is TGTGCCAGCAGCATGGGGACTAGCGGGGGTGCACGCGCTACGCAGTATTTT. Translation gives CASSMGTSGGARATQYF.

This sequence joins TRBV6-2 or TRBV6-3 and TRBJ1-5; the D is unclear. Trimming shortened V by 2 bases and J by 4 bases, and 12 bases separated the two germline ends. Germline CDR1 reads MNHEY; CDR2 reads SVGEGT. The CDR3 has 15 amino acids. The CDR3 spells CASSYLVIGNQPQHF. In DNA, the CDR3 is TGTGCCAGCAGTTACCTGGTTATTGGAAATCAGCCCCAGCATTTT.

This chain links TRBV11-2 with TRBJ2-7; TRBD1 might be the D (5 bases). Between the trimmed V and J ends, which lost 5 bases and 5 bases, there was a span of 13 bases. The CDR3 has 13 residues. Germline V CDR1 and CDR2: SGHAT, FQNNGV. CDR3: CASSDSLVNEQYF. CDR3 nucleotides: TGTGCCAGCAGCGACAGCCTAGTGAACGAGCAGTACTTC.

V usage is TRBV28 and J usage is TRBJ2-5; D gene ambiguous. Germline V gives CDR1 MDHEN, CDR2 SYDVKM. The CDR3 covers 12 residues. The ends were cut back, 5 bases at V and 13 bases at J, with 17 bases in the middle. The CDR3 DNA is TGTGCCAGCAGTGTTCCCCCGCAGGTCCCGTACTTC. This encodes CASSVPPQVPYF.

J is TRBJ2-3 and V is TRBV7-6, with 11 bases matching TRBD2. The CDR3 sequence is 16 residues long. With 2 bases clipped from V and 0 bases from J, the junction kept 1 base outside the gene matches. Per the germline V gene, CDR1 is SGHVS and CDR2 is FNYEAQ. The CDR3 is CASSLPSGGSTDTQYF. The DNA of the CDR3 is TGTGCCAGCAGCTTACCTAGCGGGGGGAGCACAGATACGCAGTATTTT.

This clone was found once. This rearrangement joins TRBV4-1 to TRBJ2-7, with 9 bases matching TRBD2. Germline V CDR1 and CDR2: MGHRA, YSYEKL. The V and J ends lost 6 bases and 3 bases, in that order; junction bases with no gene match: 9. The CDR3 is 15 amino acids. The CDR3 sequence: CASRLASGANYEQYF. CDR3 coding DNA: TGCGCCAGCAGGCTGGCTAGCGGGGCTAACTACGAGCAGTACTTC.

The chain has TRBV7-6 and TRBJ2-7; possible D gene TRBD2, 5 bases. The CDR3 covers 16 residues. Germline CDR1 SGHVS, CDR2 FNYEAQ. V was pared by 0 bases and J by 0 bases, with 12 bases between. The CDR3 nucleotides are TGTGCCAGCAGCTTAGCGAGTCTGGGGAGCTCCTACGAGCAGTACTTC. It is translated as CASSLASLGSSYEQYF.

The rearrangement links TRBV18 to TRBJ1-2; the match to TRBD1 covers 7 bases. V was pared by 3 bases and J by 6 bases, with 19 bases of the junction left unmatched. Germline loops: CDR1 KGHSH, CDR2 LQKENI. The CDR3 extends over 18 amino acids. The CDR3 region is CASSPRVSPSTGSDGYTF. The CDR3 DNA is TGTGCCAGCTCACCTCGCGTCAGTCCGTCGACAGGGTCAGATGGCTACACCTTC.

Written as DNA, the CDR3 is TGTGCCAGCAGCCCCCGGGAGGGGGAGCTGTTTTTT. Amino acids: CASSPREGELFF. V and J are TRBV9 and TRBJ2-2; the D gene is possibly TRBD2 (6 bases). Trimming left V 4 bases short and J 8 bases short, with 9 bases between. The germline V gene encodes CDR1 SGDLS and CDR2 YYNGEE. The CDR3 contains 12 residues.

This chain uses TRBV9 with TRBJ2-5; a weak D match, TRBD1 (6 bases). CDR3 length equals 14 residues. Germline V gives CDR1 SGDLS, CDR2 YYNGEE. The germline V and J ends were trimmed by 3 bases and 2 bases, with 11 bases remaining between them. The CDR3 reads CASSERTAQETQYF. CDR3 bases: TGTGCCAGCAGCGAGAGGACAGCTCAAGAGACCCAGTACTTC.

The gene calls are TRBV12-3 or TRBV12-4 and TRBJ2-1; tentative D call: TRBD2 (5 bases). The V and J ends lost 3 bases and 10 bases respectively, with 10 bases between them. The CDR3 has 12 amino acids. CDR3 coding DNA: TGTGCCAGCAGTTTTGACCCGGGGGAGCAGTTCTTC. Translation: CASSFDPGEQFF.

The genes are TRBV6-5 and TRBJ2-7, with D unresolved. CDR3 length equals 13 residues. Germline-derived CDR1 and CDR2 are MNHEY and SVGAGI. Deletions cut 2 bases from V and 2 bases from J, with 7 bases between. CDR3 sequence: CASSYGTTYEQYF. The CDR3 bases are TGTGCCAGCAGTTACGGCACGACCTACGAGCAGTACTTC.

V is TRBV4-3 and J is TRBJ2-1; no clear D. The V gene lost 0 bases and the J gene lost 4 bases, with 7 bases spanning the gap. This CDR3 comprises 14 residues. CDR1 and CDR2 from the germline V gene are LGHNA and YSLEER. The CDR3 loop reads CASSQDLQYNEQFF. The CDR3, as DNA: TGCGCCAGCAGCCAAGATCTGCAGTACAATGAGCAGTTCTTC.

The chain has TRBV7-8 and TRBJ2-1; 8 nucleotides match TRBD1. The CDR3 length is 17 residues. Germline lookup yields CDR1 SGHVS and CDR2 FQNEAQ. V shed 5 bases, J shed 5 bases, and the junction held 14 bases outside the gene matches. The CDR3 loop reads CASSQGVRGTGNNEQFF. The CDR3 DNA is TGTGCCAGCAGCCAAGGGGTTAGGGGGACAGGAAACAATGAGCAGTTCTTC.

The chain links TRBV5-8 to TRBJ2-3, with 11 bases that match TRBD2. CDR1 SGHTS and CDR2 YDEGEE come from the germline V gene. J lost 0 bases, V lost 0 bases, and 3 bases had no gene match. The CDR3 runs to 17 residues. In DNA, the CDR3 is TGTGCCAGCAGCTTGGGACTAGCGGGGCCTAGCACAGATACGCAGTATTTT. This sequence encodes CASSLGLAGPSTDTQYF.

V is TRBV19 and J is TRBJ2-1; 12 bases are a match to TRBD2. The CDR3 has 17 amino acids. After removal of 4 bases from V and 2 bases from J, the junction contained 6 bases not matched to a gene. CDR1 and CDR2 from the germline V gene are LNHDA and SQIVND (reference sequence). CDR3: CASSKPSGGATYNEQFF. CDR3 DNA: TGTGCCAGTAGTAAGCCTAGCGGGGGGGCCACCTACAATGAGCAGTTCTTC.

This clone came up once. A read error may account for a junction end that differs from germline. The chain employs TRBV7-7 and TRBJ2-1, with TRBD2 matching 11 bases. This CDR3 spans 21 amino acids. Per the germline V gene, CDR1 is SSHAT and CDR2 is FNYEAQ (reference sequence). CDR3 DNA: TGTGCTAGCAGCTTAGCCCCACCGACTAGCGGGGCCGGTATAGCCTACAATGAGCAGTTCTTC. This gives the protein CASSLAPPTSGAGIAYNEQFF.

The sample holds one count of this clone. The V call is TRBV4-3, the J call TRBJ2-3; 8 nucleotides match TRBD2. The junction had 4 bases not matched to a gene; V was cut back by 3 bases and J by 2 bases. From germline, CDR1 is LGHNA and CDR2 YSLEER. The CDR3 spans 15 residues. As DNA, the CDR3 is TGCGCCAGCAGCCATAGCGGGGCTTACACAGATACGCAGTATTTT. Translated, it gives CASSHSGAYTDTQYF.

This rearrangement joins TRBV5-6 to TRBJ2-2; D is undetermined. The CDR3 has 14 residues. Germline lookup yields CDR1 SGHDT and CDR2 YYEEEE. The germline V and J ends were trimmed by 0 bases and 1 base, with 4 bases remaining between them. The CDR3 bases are TGTGCCAGCAGCTTGGTGCTGAACACCGGGGAGCTGTTTTTT. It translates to CASSLVLNTGELFF.

This CDR3 reads CASGLVPGGTYYGYTF. CDR3 nucleotide sequence: TGTGCTAGTGGTTTGGTACCGGGGGGAACGTACTATGGCTACACCTTC. This chain connects TRBV12-5 to TRBJ1-2; tentative D call: TRBD1 (5 bases). Trimming pared 0 bases from V and 3 bases from J, leaving 14 bases between. The CDR3 loop spans 16 amino acids. The germline V gene has CDR1 LGHNT and CDR2 FRNRAP.

The DNA of the CDR3 is TGTGCTAGTGGTTTGGTGACAGATTTCGGGGAGCTGTTTTTT. Translated, it gives CASGLVTDFGELFF. The J gene is TRBJ2-2, the V gene TRBV12-5, with D tentatively TRBD1 (5 bases). V was shortened by 0 bases and J by 7 bases, with 9 bases between the two germline ends. CDR1 LGHNT and CDR2 FRNRAP come from the germline V gene. The length of the CDR3 is 14 residues.

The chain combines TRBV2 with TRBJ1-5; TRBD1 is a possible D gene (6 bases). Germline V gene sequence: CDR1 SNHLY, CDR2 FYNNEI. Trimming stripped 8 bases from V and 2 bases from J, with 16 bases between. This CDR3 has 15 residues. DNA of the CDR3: TGTGCCAGCCGAGGGGTAAAGGGGGGCAATCAGCCCCAGCATTTT. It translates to CASRGVKGGNQPQHF. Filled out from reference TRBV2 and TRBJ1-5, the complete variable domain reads EPEVTQTPSHQVTQMGQEVILRCVPISNHLYFYWYRQILGQKVEFLVSFYNNEISEKSEIFDDQFSVERPDGSNFTLKIRSTKLEDSAMYFCASRGVKGGNQPQHFGDGTRLSIL.